This T cell receptor beta chain was retrieved from a study of cytomegalovirus exposure and HLA in healthy donors. About the study: There were 90 million to 140 million unique TCR beta sequences, drawn from about 200 million T cells, in an earlier analysis. The study, taken as a whole, reports: Later examination showed HLA-associated TCR beta chains had greater clonal expansion than equally common others.

As for this clone: The antigen remains unidentified.

This CDR3 is 13 amino acids long. Germline V gene data show CDR1 as MNHEY and CDR2 as SVGAGI. V lost 10 bases and J lost 8; bases outside the gene matches: 9. Amplification used 60 Vbeta primers and 13 Jbeta primers. The repertoire was sequenced with immunoSEQ multiplex PCR; TCRdb's copy has only in-frame clones and lacks some. The top ten clones hold over 1% of a sample with about 190,000 clones, 75% to 90% of them seen once. The receptor was isolated from a young man in good health and CMV-seronegative. The genes are TRBV6-5 and TRBJ1-4; the match to TRBD1 covers 8 bases. Sample: PBMCs. The CDR3 region has the DNA TGTGCCACCAGGGGACAGGCGGGAGAAAAACTGTTTTTT. Amino acids: CATRGQAGEKLFF.